This TCR beta chain was found in a study of human T cells and chemical hapten exposure. The time point was: pre-sensitization, week 0. The treatment: therapeutic diphenylcyclopropenone sensitization with weekly scalp DPC. Alopecia patients, 18 to 70 years old and DPC-suitable, served as donors. Individual cDNA molecules had unique molecular identifiers attached to them by the library. MiXCR, applied by TCRdb to the RACE reads, yields one record per CDR3 protein. The top ten clones hold about 2.5% of a sample with about 260,000 distinct CDR3 sequences, about 8.1% of them seen once. Looked up from germline, CDR1 is SGDLS and CDR2 is YYNGEE. Between the trimmed V and J ends, which lost 7 bases and 5 bases, there was a span of 11 bases. There are 12 residues in the CDR3.

The source was whole blood, collected in connection with sensitization to the hapten diphenylcyclopropenone (DPC). The receptor was derived from a woman in her 40s with alopecia areata. Some clones in this sample may be carry-over from other donors' samples. The chain links TRBV9 to TRBJ2-3, with D unclear. The CDR3 DNA is TGTGCCAGCGGAAAGGTCGGAGATACGCAGTATTTT. This sequence encodes CASGKVGDTQYF.